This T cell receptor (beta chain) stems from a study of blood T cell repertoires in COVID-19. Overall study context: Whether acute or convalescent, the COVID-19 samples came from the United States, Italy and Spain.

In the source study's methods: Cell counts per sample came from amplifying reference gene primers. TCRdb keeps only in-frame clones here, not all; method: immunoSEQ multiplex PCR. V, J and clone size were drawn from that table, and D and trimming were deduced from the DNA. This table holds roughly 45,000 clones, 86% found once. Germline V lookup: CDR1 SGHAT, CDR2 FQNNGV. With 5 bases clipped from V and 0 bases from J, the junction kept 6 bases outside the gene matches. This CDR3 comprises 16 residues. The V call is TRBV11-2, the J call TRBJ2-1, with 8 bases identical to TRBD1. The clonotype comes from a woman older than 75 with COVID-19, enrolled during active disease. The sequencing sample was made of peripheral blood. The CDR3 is CASSTRTGRSYNEQFF. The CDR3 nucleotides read TGTGCCAGCAGCACCCGGACAGGGCGCTCCTACAATGAGCAGTTCTTC. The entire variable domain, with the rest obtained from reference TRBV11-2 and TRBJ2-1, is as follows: EAGVAQSPRYKIIEKRQSVAFWCNPISGHATLYWYQQILGQGPKLLIQFQNNGVVDDSQLPKDRFSAERLKGVDSTLKIQPAKLEDSAVYLCASSTRTGRSYNEQFFGPGTRLTVL.